This section outlines one TCR beta chain sequence together with its context. Here immunoSEQ multiplex PCR was the method, and the copy in TCRdb shows in-frame clones only, minus some. The sample yields about 79,000 clones, roughly 91% seen once. Germline CDR1 reads MNHEY; CDR2 reads SMNVEV (reference sequence). This CDR3 is built from 14 residues. J gave up 7 bases and V 4 bases, and 4 bases lay outside the gene matches. This sample was taken from a study of blood T cell repertoires in COVID-19. This chain links TRBV27 with TRBJ2-1, with 10 bases that match TRBD2. This clonotype was obtained from a man aged 70 or older with active or convalescent COVID-19. Sample: peripheral blood. CDR3 in DNA: TGTGCCAGCAGTTCCCAGCGGGAGGGTAATGAGCAGTTCTTC. Residues: CASSSQREGNEQFF.